This T cell receptor beta chain originates from a study of blood T cell repertoires in COVID-19. As for the study in general: COVID-19 samples from acute and convalescent phases originated in the United States, Italy and Spain.

Only one count was recorded for this clone. Libraries were prepared by immunoSEQ multiplex PCR; TCRdb keeps only in-frame clonotypes and omits some of them. The table records about 260,000 clones, over 80% of them present only once. This CDR3 is built from 14 residues. The trim removed 4 bases at V and 2 bases at J, leaving 5 bases unmatched. Germline CDR1 is LGHDT and CDR2 is YNNKEL (reference sequence). The V call is TRBV3-1 (or the pseudogene TRBV3-2), the J call TRBJ2-7; 7 nucleotides match TRBD2. The source of this sequence is a woman in her 70s with COVID-19, enrolled during active disease. Sequences were obtained from peripheral blood. The CDR3 DNA is TGTGCCAGCAGCCCCAGCGGGAATGCCTACGAGCAGTACTTC. Encoded protein: CASSPSGNAYEQYF.